The 32 T cell receptor beta chains below all came from one sample that was sequenced in a study of T cell repertoires in cytomegalovirus infection. The antigens for these receptors are not known. Each CDR3 protein is one row after TCRdb ran MiXCR on the reads. Altogether about 52,000 distinct CDR3 sequences are present, roughly 21% being singletons, with the ten largest covering over 75%. The sample was CD8+ T cells from cultured PBMCs, taken from culture after CMV antigen stimulation. These receptors originate from a human donor in good health (CMV status not recorded). Some clones in this sample may be carry-over from other donors' samples.

The chain uses TRBV7-6 and TRBJ1-1; TRBD1 might be the D (6 bases). The CDR3 is made up of 14 amino acids. Trimming cost V 3 bases and J 1 base, with 9 bases left between them. Looked up from germline, CDR1 is SGHVS and CDR2 is FNYEAQ. CDR3 amino acids: CASSLVTGNTEAFF. CDR3 bases: TGTGCCAGCAGCTTGGTGACAGGGAACACTGAAGCTTTCTTT.

This rearrangement joins TRBV2 to TRBJ1-2, with 9 bases lining up with TRBD1. This CDR3 spans 16 amino acids. Trimming at V came to 6 bases and at J to 2 bases, leaving 10 bases not matched to a gene. Per the germline V gene, CDR1 is SNHLY and CDR2 is FYNNEI. The CDR3 reads CASSESDRGLNYGYTF. The CDR3 bases are TGTGCCAGCAGCGAATCGGACAGGGGTCTCAACTATGGCTACACCTTC.

Only a few counts were recorded for this clonotype. The V and J genes are TRBV2 and TRBJ2-2, with D possibly being TRBD1 (6 bases). CDR3 length: 17 residues. Germline values: CDR1 SNHLY, CDR2 FYNNEI. V dropped 4 bases and J dropped 5 bases, with 20 bases sitting between them. The chain's CDR3 is CASSAGGQGLFTGELFF. The CDR3 nucleotides read TGTGCCAGCAGTGCAGGTGGTCAGGGGCTCTTTACCGGGGAGCTGTTTTTT.

The chain links TRBV6-6 to TRBJ2-7, with a tentative D call TRBD1 (6 bases). V lost 2 bases and J lost 3, with 26 bases in between. CDR1 MNHNY and CDR2 SVGAGI come from the germline V gene (reference sequence). The CDR3 has 19 amino acids. CDR3: CASSYLRGTRGPAGYEQYF. The CDR3, as DNA: TGTGCCAGCAGTTACCTTAGAGGAACCAGGGGACCCGCTGGCTACGAGCAGTACTTC.

This clonotype was detected only a few times. The rearrangement uses TRBV7-9 and TRBJ1-1; a weak D match, TRBD1 (5 bases). With 3 bases removed from V and 4 bases from J, the gap between germline ends came to 9 bases. Germline lookup yields CDR1 SEHNR and CDR2 FQNEAQ (reference sequence). CDR3 length: 13 amino acids. The CDR3 nucleotides read TGTGCCAGCAGCTTGGGGGGAAGCACTGAAGCTTTCTTT. Its translation is CASSLGGSTEAFF.

This clonotype has more than one count but fewer than ten. The chain carries TRBV7-2 and TRBJ1-5, with D hard to call. Trimming took off 1 base at V and 0 bases at J, with 10 bases between the two ends. This CDR3 comprises 16 residues. Germline assignment: CDR1 SGHTA and CDR2 FQGNSA. DNA for the CDR3: TGTGCCAGCAGCTTAGGGTCAGTTGATAGCAATCAGCCCCAGCATTTT. Residues: CASSLGSVDSNQPQHF.

The chain joins TRBV12-3 or TRBV12-4 to TRBJ2-1, with D possibly matching TRBD1 (5 bases). Trimming took 7 bases from V and 0 from J, leaving 13 bases between them. This CDR3 is 15 amino acids long. In DNA form, the CDR3 reads TGTGCCAGCACCCTAGGGGTTAGCTCCTACAATGAGCAGTTCTTC. It codes for CASTLGVSSYNEQFF.

This clonotype was observed a few times. The chain is built from TRBV5-1 and TRBJ2-1; D possibly corresponds to TRBD1 (6 bases). The CDR3 covers 15 residues. Germline CDR1 SGHRS, CDR2 YFSETQ. Trimming shortened V by 3 bases and J by 0 bases, and 10 bases separated the two germline ends. CDR3 sequence: CASSSTGLSYNEQFF. The CDR3 DNA is TGCGCCAGCAGCTCGACAGGCCTCTCCTACAATGAGCAGTTCTTC.

The table lists this clonotype with a few counts. This chain links TRBV6-6 with TRBJ2-2; 10 positions match TRBD1. Germline values: CDR1 MNHNY, CDR2 SVGAGI (reference sequence). The CDR3 extends over 15 amino acids. V was clipped by 2 bases and J by 6 bases; unmatched bases: 3. The CDR3 here is CASSYLGTGAGELFF. Written as DNA, the CDR3 is TGTGCCAGCAGTTACCTCGGGACAGGGGCCGGGGAGCTGTTTTTT.

This clonotype was seen only once. The chain recombines TRBV12-5 with TRBJ1-2; a possible D gene is TRBD1 (6 bases). CDR1 is LGHNT, CDR2 FRNRAP, per germline. This CDR3 region has 18 residues. Trimming took 5 bases from V and 6 from J, leaving 28 bases between them. The CDR3 region has the DNA TGTGCTAGTGGTCCCTGGGGCGGGGGCGCGGGATTCGAGGATGGCTACACCTTC. It translates to CASGPWGGGAGFEDGYTF.

Concerning this clonotype: One end of the junction is discordant with germline, which a read error may explain. V gene TRBV7-3 combines with J gene TRBJ2-3; perhaps TRBD2 as D (6 bases). The germline gives CDR1 SGHTA, CDR2 FQGTGA. The CDR3 totals 16 residues. CDR3 bases: TGTGCCAGCACCTTATTAGCGGCCTCTAGCACAGATACGCAGTATTTT. Translated, it gives CASTLLAASSTDTQYF.

This clonotype was recorded a few times. This chain connects TRBV7-8 to TRBJ1-2; the D gene is possibly TRBD1 (5 bases). The CDR3 covers 13 residues. With 4 bases removed from V and 5 bases from J, the gap between germline ends came to 11 bases. CDR1 is SGHVS, CDR2 FQNEAQ, per germline. CDR3 sequence: CASSSGGTYGYTF. CDR3 bases: TGTGCCAGCAGCTCTGGAGGGACTTATGGCTACACCTTC.

The J gene is TRBJ1-3, the V gene TRBV12-3 or TRBV12-4, with no clear D. The length of the CDR3 is 13 residues. Trimming took off 8 bases at V and 2 bases at J, with 10 bases between the two ends. CDR3 bases: TGTGCCAGCCCCTCGGTTGCTGGAAACACCATATATTTT. This encodes CASPSVAGNTIYF.

This clonotype was detected a few times. The V gene is TRBV19, the J gene TRBJ1-5; D perhaps matches TRBD1 (6 bases). There are 14 residues in the CDR3. From germline, CDR1 is LNHDA and CDR2 SQIVND (reference sequence). Trimming removed 3 bases from V and 3 bases from J, with 9 bases in between. This CDR3 is CASSMSGANQPQHF. The CDR3 nucleotides read TGTGCCAGTAGTATGTCGGGGGCCAATCAGCCCCAGCATTTT.

The V call is TRBV27, the J call TRBJ2-1; 8 positions agree with TRBD1. CDR1 MNHEY and CDR2 SMNVEV come from the germline V gene (reference sequence). Unmatched junction bases numbered 5, after V lost 5 bases and J lost 2 bases. The CDR3 is 15 residues long. CDR3 in DNA: TGTGCCAGCAGTCCTCCGGACAGGGCCTACAATGAGCAGTTCTTC. Translating it yields CASSPPDRAYNEQFF.

The chain combines TRBV4-1 with TRBJ1-3; D not resolved. V was pared by 0 bases and J by 2 bases, with 14 bases between. From germline, CDR1 is MGHRA and CDR2 YSYEKL. CDR3 length equals 17 residues. The CDR3 nucleotides are TGCGCCAGCAGCCAAGATCCCAAGGGCGTCCCTGGAAACACCATATATTTT. Protein product: CASSQDPKGVPGNTIYF.

The genes are TRBV6-5 and TRBJ1-2, with TRBD1 identical over 7 bases. The CDR3 covers 14 residues. Trimming took 5 bases from V and 2 from J; bases not matched to a gene: 5. Germline V CDR1 and CDR2: MNHEY, SVGAGI. CDR3 in DNA: TGTGCCAGCAGTACTGGGACAGCCAACTATGGCTACACCTTC. Encoded protein: CASSTGTANYGYTF.

The chain employs TRBV19 and TRBJ1-2; D remains unclear. The CDR3 is 16 amino acids. V dropped 3 bases and J dropped 2 bases, with 16 bases sitting between them. Germline V gives CDR1 LNHDA, CDR2 SQIVND (reference sequence). CDR3 DNA sequence: TGTGCCAGTAGTATCCACCCAAGGGATCTAAACTATGGCTACACCTTC. It is translated as CASSIHPRDLNYGYTF.

A few counts support this clonotype. The J gene is TRBJ2-7, the V gene TRBV7-8; 10 bases are a match to TRBD1. CDR1 and CDR2 (germline): SGHVS, FQNEAQ. The CDR3 covers 15 residues. J was trimmed by 3 bases and V by 5 bases; bases with no gene match: 7. The CDR3 DNA follows: TGTGCCAGCAGCCCTCAGGACAGGGGGAACTACGAGCAGTACTTC. Its translation is CASSPQDRGNYEQYF.

The DNA of the CDR3 is TGTGCTAGTGGGACAGGCGAGAACACCGGGGAGCTGTTTTTT. It encodes CASGTGENTGELFF. The rearrangement uses TRBV12-5 and TRBJ2-2, with D possibly TRBD1 on 6 matching bases. The CDR3 is 14 residues long. With 6 bases removed from V and 1 base from J, the gap between germline ends came to 9 bases. The germline V gene encodes CDR1 LGHNT and CDR2 FRNRAP.

The chain carries TRBV7-2 and TRBJ1-1; D is ambiguous. The CDR3 has 13 amino acids. Germline lookup yields CDR1 SGHTA and CDR2 FQGNSA. The V end was cut by 1 base, the J end by 5 bases, with 8 bases between. The CDR3 DNA is TGTGCCAGCAGCTTAGTGTCAGATACTGAAGCTTTCTTT. It encodes CASSLVSDTEAFF.

The chain has TRBV14 and TRBJ2-3; D may be TRBD2 (5 bases). CDR3 size: 15 residues. Deletions cut 0 bases from V and 2 bases from J, with 9 bases between. Germline V gene lookup returns CDR1 SGHDN and CDR2 FVKESK. CDR3 in amino acids: CASSQESGFTDTQYF. The CDR3 DNA reads TGTGCCAGCAGCCAAGAAAGCGGCTTCACAGATACGCAGTATTTT.

This clonotype turned up a few times. J is TRBJ2-6 and V is TRBV7-2; unclear D gene. Germline V gene lookup returns CDR1 SGHTA and CDR2 FQGNSA. The CDR3 sequence is 17 residues long. V lost 1 base and J 0 bases, leaving 10 bases between the germline ends. The CDR3 DNA reads as TGTGCCAGCAGCTTAGGGACCCCTTACTCTGGGGCCAACGTCCTGACTTTC. Its translation: CASSLGTPYSGANVLTF.

This clonotype turned up a few times. The gene calls are TRBV7-6 and TRBJ2-7, with D tentatively TRBD1 (5 bases). This CDR3 is built from 13 residues. V shed 2 bases and J shed 5 bases, with 10 bases lying between them. From germline, CDR1 is SGHVS and CDR2 FNYEAQ. CDR3 in DNA: TGTGCCAGCAGCTTAACAGGAGCAGACGAGCAGTACTTC. It encodes CASSLTGADEQYF.

The J gene is TRBJ2-7, the V gene TRBV29-1; D remains ambiguous. CDR3 length equals 12 residues. Trimming stripped 4 bases from V and 5 bases from J, with 12 bases between. CDR1 and CDR2 from the germline V gene are SQVTM and ANQGSEA. The CDR3 protein is CSVATPPNEQYF. For the CDR3, the DNA is TGCAGCGTTGCGACCCCCCCAAACGAGCAGTACTTC.

The chain carries TRBV4-1 and TRBJ2-4; TRBD2 is a possible D gene (6 bases). The CDR3 runs to 17 residues. Germline V gives CDR1 MGHRA, CDR2 YSYEKL. V was cut by 2 bases and J by 0 bases, with 14 bases left in between. The CDR3 region is CASSQLITGLAKNIQYF. For the CDR3, the DNA is TGCGCCAGCAGCCAATTGATCACGGGACTAGCCAAAAACATTCAGTACTTC.

This clonotype turned up a few times. This sequence joins TRBV7-2 and TRBJ1-5; D is ambiguous. The CDR3 is 15 amino acids. The germline gives CDR1 SGHTA, CDR2 FQGNSA. V was pared by 0 bases and J by 0 bases, with 6 bases between. CDR3 DNA: TGTGCCAGCAGCTTAGCGGACTTTAGCAATCAGCCCCAGCATTTT. Translated, it gives CASSLADFSNQPQHF.

J is TRBJ2-7 and V is TRBV28; D is ambiguous. V was trimmed by 6 bases and J by 3 bases, leaving 9 bases between them. The V gene's germline CDR1 is MDHEN and CDR2 SYDVKM. This CDR3 is 12 amino acids long. The CDR3 region is CASSTRYYEQYF. In DNA, the CDR3 is TGTGCCAGCAGCACTCGCTACTACGAGCAGTACTTC.

The V and J genes are TRBV7-9 and TRBJ1-1; D is unresolved. The V end was cut by 0 bases, the J end by 4 bases, with 3 bases between. There are 12 residues in the CDR3. Germline CDR1 is SEHNR and CDR2 is FQNEAQ (reference sequence). The CDR3 loop reads CASSLASTEAFF. Written as DNA, the CDR3 is TGTGCCAGCAGCTTAGCTAGCACTGAAGCTTTCTTT.

In this sample, this clonotype turned up a few times. CDR3 DNA sequence: TGCAGTGCTAGTTGGACAGGGGGCCTCTTGGATGAAAAACTGTTTTTT. Its protein is CSASWTGGLLDEKLFF. The V call is TRBV20-1, the J call TRBJ1-4; 11 positions agree with TRBD1. The CDR3 has 16 amino acids. With V trimmed by 3 bases and J by 6 bases, 9 bases remained unmatched. In germline, CDR1 is DFQATT, CDR2 SNEGSKA (reference sequence).

The rearrangement joins TRBV4-1 to TRBJ2-3, with 11 bases aligning to TRBD2. The ends lost 3 bases at V and 1 base at J; junction bases unmatched: 9. The length of the CDR3 is 18 residues. Germline V gene data show CDR1 as MGHRA and CDR2 as YSYEKL. The CDR3 bases are TGCGCCAGCAGCCACGGAGCCGGGACTAGCGGTCGCACAGATACGCAGTATTTT. This codes for CASSHGAGTSGRTDTQYF.

The chain carries TRBV7-2 and TRBJ1-2; TRBD1 is a possible D gene (5 bases). This CDR3 has 13 residues. V was pared by 5 bases and J by 5 bases, with 12 bases between. In germline, CDR1 is SGHTA, CDR2 FQGNSA. The CDR3 nucleotides read TGTGCCAGCAGCCACGGGACTTCATATGGCTACACCTTC. Protein: CASSHGTSYGYTF.